This entry lists 9 T cell receptor beta chains sequenced from one sample in a study of blood T cell repertoires in COVID-19 (dated by TCRdb to the early 2020s). Libraries were made using the immunoSEQ multiplex PCR assay. This is the immuneACCESS table as TCRdb keeps it, with only in-frame sequences that have V and J called. A part of the clones is gone; compared with another copy, unresolved V genes explain less than half, and the rest is unexplained. This sample holds 200,000 to 250,000 clones; roughly 86% were observed only once. The ten largest make up 1.5% to 2% of the sample. Specimen: peripheral blood. Every receptor here comes from a woman in her sixties who had recovered from COVID-19.

This chain joins TRBV11-2 and TRBJ1-2, with D perhaps TRBD1 (5 bases). The CDR3 runs 15 residues. CDR1 is SGHAT and CDR2 is FQNNGV in the germline V gene. The V gene lost 3 bases and the J gene lost 5 bases, with 16 bases spanning the gap. CDR3 protein: CASSLLGRGNYGYTF. In DNA form, the CDR3 reads TGTGCCAGCAGCTTGCTAGGGAGGGGCAATTATGGCTACACCTTC. The whole variable domain, remainder taken from reference TRBV11-2 and TRBJ1-2, is EAGVAQSPRYKIIEKRQSVAFWCNPISGHATLYWYQQILGQGPKLLIQFQNNGVVDDSQLPKDRFSAERLKGVDSTLKIQPAKLEDSAVYLCASSLLGRGNYGYTFGSGTRLTVV.

V usage is TRBV7-2 and J usage is TRBJ1-2, with D uncertain. Deletions cut 2 bases from V and 7 bases from J, with 8 bases between. The CDR3 totals 12 residues. Germline-derived CDR1 and CDR2 are SGHTA and FQGNSA. CDR3 amino acids: CASSLMGAGYTF. DNA for the CDR3: TGTGCCAGCAGCTTAATGGGAGCTGGCTACACCTTC.

The chain links TRBV7-2 to TRBJ2-7, with 7 bases identical to TRBD2. Germline CDR1 is SGHTA and CDR2 is FQGNSA. The trim removed 3 bases at V and 2 bases at J, leaving 7 bases unmatched. This CDR3 spans 15 amino acids. The CDR3 protein is CASSLSSGSTYEQYF. CDR3 sequence (DNA): TGTGCCAGCAGCTTGAGTAGCGGGTCCACCTACGAGCAGTACTTC.

The CDR3 here is CASSWTGWNGYTF. CDR3 DNA sequence: TGTGCCAGCAGCTGGACAGGGTGGAATGGCTACACCTTC. The rearrangement joins TRBV6-5 to TRBJ1-2; the match to TRBD1 covers 8 bases. CDR3 length: 13 amino acids. Germline V gives CDR1 MNHEY, CDR2 SVGAGI. V lost 6 bases to trimming and J lost 6 bases; unmatched junction nucleotides: 6.

This chain connects TRBV11-3 to TRBJ2-1; D is perhaps TRBD1 (6 bases). V dropped 3 bases and J dropped 0 bases, with 12 bases sitting between them. Germline V gives CDR1 SGHNT, CDR2 YENEEA. The CDR3 consists of 16 residues. CDR3 bases: TGTGCCAGCAGCTTTTCCGGGACAAGCTCCTACAATGAGCAGTTCTTC. It yields the protein CASSFSGTSSYNEQFF.

The sample holds one count of this clone. This rearrangement joins TRBV7-2 to TRBJ1-1, with 8 bases identical to TRBD1. Germline trimming cut 0 bases from V and 6 bases from J; bases unmatched to any gene: 3. The CDR3 is made up of 14 amino acids. From germline, CDR1 is SGHTA and CDR2 FQGNSA. The CDR3 sequence: CASSLAYRGSEAFF. CDR3 DNA sequence: TGTGCCAGCAGCTTAGCGTACAGGGGGTCTGAAGCTTTCTTT.

The chain carries TRBV5-1 and TRBJ2-7; possibly TRBD1 for D (7 bases). The germline CDR1 and CDR2 sequences are SGHRS and YFSETQ. V lost 9 bases and J lost 3, with 22 bases in between. This CDR3 comprises 15 residues. The CDR3 reads CATSRFSRGDYEQYF. The DNA of the CDR3 is TGCGCCACATCCCGTTTTTCCAGGGGGGACTACGAGCAGTACTTC.

CDR3 DNA: TGCAGCGTGGTACCAACAGGACAGGGTTCGTCCGGCTACACCTTC. Its translation: CSVVPTGQGSSGYTF. V usage is TRBV29-1 and J usage is TRBJ1-2; 8 bases align to TRBD1. The CDR3 contains 15 residues. The trim removed 6 bases at V and 8 bases at J, leaving 17 bases unmatched. The germline gives CDR1 SQVTM, CDR2 ANQGSEA.

V is TRBV18 and J is TRBJ2-5; the D gene is possibly TRBD1 (6 bases). The germline V and J ends were trimmed by 3 bases and 0 bases, with 8 bases remaining between them. The CDR3 has 14 amino acids. Germline CDR1 KGHSH, CDR2 LQKENI. The CDR3 coding sequence is TGTGCCAGCTCACCGGGGGACAACCAAGAGACCCAGTACTTC. This sequence encodes CASSPGDNQETQYF.